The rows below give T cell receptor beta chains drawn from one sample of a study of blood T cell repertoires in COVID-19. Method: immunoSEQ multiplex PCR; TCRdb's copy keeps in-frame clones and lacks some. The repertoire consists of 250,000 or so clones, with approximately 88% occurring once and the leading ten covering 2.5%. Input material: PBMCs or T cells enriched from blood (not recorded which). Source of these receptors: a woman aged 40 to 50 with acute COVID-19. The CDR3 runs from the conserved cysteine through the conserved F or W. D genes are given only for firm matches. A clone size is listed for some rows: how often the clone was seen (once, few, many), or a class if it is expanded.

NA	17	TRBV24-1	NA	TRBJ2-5	CATSEGGTPRNQETQYF	TGTGCCACCAGTGAGGGTGGGACTCCCAGGAACCAAGAGACCCAGTACTTC
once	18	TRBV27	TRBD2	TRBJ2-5	CASRSAAGTSGERETQYF	TGTGCCAGCCGCTCGGCAGCCGGGACTAGCGGGGAGCGGGAGACCCAGTACTTC
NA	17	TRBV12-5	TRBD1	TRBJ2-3	CASGLAQTGFSTDTQYF	TGTGCTAGTGGTTTGGCTCAGACAGGGTTTAGCACAGATACGCAGTATTTT
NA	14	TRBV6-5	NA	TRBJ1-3	CASSYEGSGNTIYF	TGTGCCAGCAGTTACGAGGGATCCGGAAACACCATATATTTT
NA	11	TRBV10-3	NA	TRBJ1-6	CAISDGSPLHF	TGTGCCATCAGTGACGGGTCACCCCTCCACTTT
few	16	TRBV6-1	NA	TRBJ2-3	CASSDYYLSSTDTQYF	TGTGCCAGCAGTGACTACTACTTATCTAGCACAGATACGCAGTATTTT
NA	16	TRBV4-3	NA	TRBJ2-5	CASSQDLGLSWETQYF	TGCGCCAGCAGCCAAGATTTGGGACTTTCCTGGGAGACCCAGTACTTC
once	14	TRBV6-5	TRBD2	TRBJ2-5	CASRTGTRVETQYF	TGTGCCAGCAGGACCGGGACTAGAGTAGAGACCCAGTACTTC
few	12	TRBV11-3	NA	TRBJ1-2	CASSSRVGGYTF	TGTGCCAGCAGCTCCAGGGTTGGCGGCTACACCTTC
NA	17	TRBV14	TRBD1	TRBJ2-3	CASSQLKTGFRVDTQYF	TGTGCCAGCAGCCAACTCAAGACAGGGTTTAGAGTCGATACGCAGTATTTT
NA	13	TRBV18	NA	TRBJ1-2	CASSPDSNYGYTF	TGTGCCAGCTCACCGGACAGCAACTATGGCTACACCTTC
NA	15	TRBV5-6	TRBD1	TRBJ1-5	CASSFQGAVFQPQHF	TGTGCCAGCAGCTTCCAGGGGGCGGTTTTCCAGCCCCAGCATTTT
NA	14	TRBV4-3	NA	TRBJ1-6	CASSQGRDNSPLHF	TGCGCCAGCAGCCAAGGCAGGGATAATTCACCCCTCCACTTT
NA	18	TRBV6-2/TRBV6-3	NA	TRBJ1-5	CASSSVLRDTDRNQPQHF	TGTGCCAGCAGCTCCGTCCTCCGGGACACTGACCGTAATCAGCCCCAGCATTTT
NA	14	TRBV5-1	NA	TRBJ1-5	CASSFGSGNQPQHF	TGCGCCAGCAGCTTTGGCAGTGGCAATCAGCCCCAGCATTTT
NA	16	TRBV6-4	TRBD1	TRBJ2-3	CASSVEWTGGTDTQYF	TGTGCCAGCAGCGTGGAATGGACAGGGGGAACGGATACGCAGTATTTT
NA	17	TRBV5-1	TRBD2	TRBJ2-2	CASSSELAGDSAGELFF	TGCGCCAGCAGCTCCGAACTAGCGGGAGACTCCGCCGGGGAGCTGTTTTTT
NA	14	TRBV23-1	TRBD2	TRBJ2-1	CASFSGGAYNEQFF	TGCGCCAGCTTTAGCGGGGGGGCGTACAATGAGCAGTTCTTC
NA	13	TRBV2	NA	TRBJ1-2	CASIRGGGYGYTF	TGTGCCAGCATCCGAGGGGGGGGCTATGGCTACACCTTC
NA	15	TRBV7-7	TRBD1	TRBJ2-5	CASSWGGQGKFTMYF	TGTGCCAGCAGCTGGGGGGGACAGGGGAAATTCACCATGTACTTC
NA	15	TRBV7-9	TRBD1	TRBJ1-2	CASSLGPTGGYGYTF	TGTGCCAGCAGCTTAGGACCGACAGGGGGCTATGGCTACACCTTC
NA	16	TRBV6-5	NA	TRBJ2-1	CASSFLPLAANNEQFF	TGTGCCAGCAGTTTCTTACCACTAGCCGCCAACAATGAGCAGTTCTTC
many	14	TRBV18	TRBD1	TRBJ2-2	CASSLGTGAGELFF	TGTGCCAGCTCACTTGGGACAGGGGCCGGGGAGCTGTTTTTT
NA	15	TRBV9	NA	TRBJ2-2	CASHPSVKNTGELFF	TGTGCCAGCCATCCTAGCGTTAAGAACACCGGGGAGCTGTTTTTT
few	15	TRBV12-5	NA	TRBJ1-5	CASADWRVSNQPQHF	TGTGCTAGTGCCGACTGGCGGGTTAGCAATCAGCCCCAGCATTTT
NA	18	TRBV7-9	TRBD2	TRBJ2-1	CASSLVIRGLAGDNEQFF	TGTGCCAGCAGCTTAGTAATCCGGGGACTAGCGGGAGACAATGAGCAGTTCTTC
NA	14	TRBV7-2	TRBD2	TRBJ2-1	CASSSLAGGGEQFF	TGTGCCAGCAGCTCCCTAGCGGGAGGAGGTGAGCAGTTCTTC
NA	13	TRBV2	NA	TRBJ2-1	CASRGREYNEQFF	TGTGCCAGCAGGGGGCGGGAATACAATGAGCAGTTCTTC
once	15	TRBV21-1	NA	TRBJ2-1	CASSKDRGSYNEQFF	TGTGCCAGCAGCAAAGATCGGGGCTCCTACAATGAGCAGTTCTTC
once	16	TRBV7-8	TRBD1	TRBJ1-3	CASSARDRGFGNTIYF	TGTGCCAGCAGCGCGAGAGACAGGGGGTTTGGAAACACCATATATTTT
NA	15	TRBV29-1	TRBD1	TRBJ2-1	CSVDARQGTGNEQFF	TGCAGCGTTGATGCGAGACAGGGAACGGGGAATGAGCAGTTCTTC
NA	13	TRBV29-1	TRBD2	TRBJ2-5	CSGGLAFRETQYF	TGCAGCGGCGGACTAGCTTTTCGAGAGACCCAGTACTTC
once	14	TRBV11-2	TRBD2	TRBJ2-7	CASSSGLAGYEQYF	TGTGCCAGCAGCTCAGGACTAGCGGGCTACGAGCAGTACTTC
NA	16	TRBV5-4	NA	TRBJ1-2	CASSADGPREAYGYTF	TGTGCCAGCAGCGCGGACGGACCGAGGGAGGCTTATGGCTACACCTTC
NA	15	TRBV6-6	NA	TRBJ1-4	CASSPTGSANEKLFF	TGTGCCAGCAGCCCTACAGGGTCGGCTAATGAAAAACTGTTTTTT
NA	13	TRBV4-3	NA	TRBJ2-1	CASSQAEGDEQFF	TGCGCCAGCAGCCAAGCAGAGGGTGATGAGCAGTTCTTC
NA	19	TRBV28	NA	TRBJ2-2	CASSLYPWVSSGNTGELFF	TGTGCCAGCAGTTTATATCCCTGGGTGAGTAGCGGGAACACCGGGGAGCTGTTTTTT
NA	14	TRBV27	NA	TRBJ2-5	CASGWAQGQETQYF	TGTGCCAGCGGCTGGGCCCAGGGTCAAGAGACCCAGTACTTC
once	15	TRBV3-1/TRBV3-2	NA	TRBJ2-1	CASSQGWGDYNEQFF	TGTGCCAGCAGCCAAGGGTGGGGAGACTACAATGAGCAGTTCTTC
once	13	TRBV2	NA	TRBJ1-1	CASSADMNTEAFF	TGTGCCAGCAGCGCAGACATGAACACTGAAGCTTTCTTT
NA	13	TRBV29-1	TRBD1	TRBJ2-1	CSLGTGGYNEQFF	TGCAGCCTCGGGACAGGGGGCTACAATGAGCAGTTCTTC
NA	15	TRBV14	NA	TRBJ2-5	CASSQVLAVKETQYF	TGTGCCAGCAGCCAAGTGCTAGCCGTTAAAGAGACCCAGTACTTC
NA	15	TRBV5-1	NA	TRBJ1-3	CASSPGPGLANTIYF	TGCGCCAGCAGCCCTGGGCCCGGTCTGGCGAACACCATATATTTT
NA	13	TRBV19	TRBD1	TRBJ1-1	CASIDRGNTEAFF	TGTGCCAGTATCGACAGGGGTAACACTGAAGCTTTCTTT
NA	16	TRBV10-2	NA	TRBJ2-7	CASSDLAGAKPYEQYF	TGCGCCAGCAGTGACTTGGCGGGGGCGAAACCCTACGAGCAGTACTTC